Described below is a single T cell receptor (beta chain) sequence and its context. Amplification of TCR beta CDR3 regions was performed using RNA transcripts as template. First-round RT-PCR with HTBI primers amplified the TCR CDR3 region. TCRdb reanalysed the multiplex PCR reads using MiXCR and keeps one entry per CDR3 protein. Seen here are under 700,000 distinct CDR3 sequences, around 15% observed once, and the top ten hold 15% to 20%. This sample is part of a study of T cells in Graves' hyperthyroidism and ophthalmopathy. Recently diagnosed hyperthyroidism of less than 2 months' duration affected patients aged 18 to 65. V lost 4 bases, J lost 0 bases, and 2 bases stayed unmatched. The CDR3 covers 17 residues. The germline gives CDR1 WSHSY, CDR2 SAAADI.

The chain links TRBV10-2 to TRBJ2-1; TRBD2 matches 14 bases. The specimen sequenced was blood. The sequence came from a young woman with Graves' hyperthyroidism. The CDR3 sequence is CASSGGLAGASYNEQFF. CDR3 DNA: TGCGCCAGCAGTGGGGGACTAGCGGGGGCCTCCTACAATGAGCAGTTCTTC.